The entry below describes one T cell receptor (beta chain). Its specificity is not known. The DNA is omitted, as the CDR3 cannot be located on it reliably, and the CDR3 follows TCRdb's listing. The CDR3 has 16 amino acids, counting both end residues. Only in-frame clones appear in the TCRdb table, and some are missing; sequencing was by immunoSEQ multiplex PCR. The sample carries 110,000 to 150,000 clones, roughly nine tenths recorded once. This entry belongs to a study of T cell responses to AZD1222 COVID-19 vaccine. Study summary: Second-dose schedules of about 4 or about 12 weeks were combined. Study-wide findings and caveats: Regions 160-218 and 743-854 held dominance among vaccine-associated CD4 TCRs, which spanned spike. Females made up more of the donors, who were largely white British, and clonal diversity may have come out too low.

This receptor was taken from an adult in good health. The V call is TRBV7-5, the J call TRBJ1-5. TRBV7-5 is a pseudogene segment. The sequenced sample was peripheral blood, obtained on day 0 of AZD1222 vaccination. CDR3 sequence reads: CVRSLASYGCNQPQHF.